This entry features one TCR beta chain sequence. Its antigen is currently unknown. The protocol was immunoSEQ multiplex PCR, while the TCRdb copy is restricted to in-frame clones and leaves out a portion. The sample lists some 130,000 clones, about four fifths seen once, with 5.5% in the top ten. This entry comes from a study of a mutant IDH1 vaccine in newly diagnosed glioma. Study-level information: Patients were given eight vaccinations, scheduled in weeks 1, 3, 5, 7, 11, 15, 19 and 23. Findings and limits, study-wide: Pseudoprogression seemingly bore no relation to changes in top peripheral T cell clonotypes. Altogether, 80% to 95% of patients exhibited vaccine-induced immune responses.

Time point in this sample: week 11, during vaccination. Every single dose of the vaccine, 300 ug of mutant IDH1 20-mer peptide, came with topical imiquimod. Trimming pared 1 base from V and 3 bases from J, leaving 12 bases between. Germline CDR1 is SEHNR and CDR2 is FQNEAQ (reference sequence). The CDR3 is made up of 15 amino acids. The clonotype originates from a man aged 40-50 years with glioma. The sequenced sample was PBMCs, obtained from a glioma patient whose treatment included an IDH1 peptide vaccine. The V and J genes are TRBV7-9 and TRBJ1-2, with D possibly matching TRBD1 (5 bases). CDR3 residues: CASSLEAKGDYGYTF. The CDR3 region has the DNA TGTGCCAGCAGCTTAGAGGCCAAAGGGGACTATGGCTACACCTTC. Full variable domain (missing parts from reference TRBV7-9 and TRBJ1-2): DTGVSQNPRHKITKRGQNVTFRCDPISEHNRLYWYRQTLGQGPEFLTYFQNEAQLEKSRLLSDRFSAERPKGSFSTLEIQRTEQGDSAMYLCASSLEAKGDYGYTFGSGTRLTVV.